Listed below are T cell receptor beta chains from one sample, sequenced in a study of molecular identifiers for immune sequencing clone quantification. TCRdb reprocessed the PCR reads with MiXCR, giving one entry per CDR3 protein. Of approximately 670,000 distinct CDR3 sequences detected, just under 20% appear once; the ten largest clones hold 0.85% to 0.9%. The sample consisted of naive CD8+ T cells from blood, with Jurkat cell RNA spiked in. These TCRs come from a human donor in good health. Some libraries in this study had Jurkat cell RNA spiked in. CDR3s include the opening cysteine and the closing phenylalanine or tryptophan. Fields, in order: clone size, V gene, D gene, CDR3 length, J gene, CDR3 protein, CDR3 DNA. The D gene is left open where the match is weak. Some rows mark clone size as missing; the rest say once, few, many or name a class of expanded clone.

size: many; V: TRBV4-3; D: NA; length: 16; J: TRBJ1-2; CDR3: CASSHSHEGLYYGYTF; DNA: TGCGCCAGCAGCCATTCCCATGAAGGATTATACTATGGCTACACCTTC
size: NA; V: TRBV7-6; D: NA; length: 16; J: TRBJ2-5; CDR3: CASSWTGHLSQETQYF; DNA: TGTGCCAGCAGCTGGACTGGACACCTGAGCCAAGAGACCCAGTACTTC
size: many; V: TRBV4-1; D: TRBD2; length: 15; J: TRBJ2-3; CDR3: CASSPTSVSTDTQYF; DNA: TGCGCCAGCAGCCCGACTAGCGTGAGCACAGATACGCAGTATTTT
size: many; V: TRBV7-9; D: NA; length: 18; J: TRBJ1-1; CDR3: CASSLNPLISLLNTEAFF; DNA: TGTGCCAGCAGCTTAAACCCATTAATTTCCTTACTGAACACTGAAGCTTTCTTT
size: NA; V: TRBV20-1; D: NA; length: 11; J: TRBJ2-1; CDR3: CSALRGNEQFF; DNA: TGCAGTGCGCTGAGAGGCAATGAGCAGTTCTTC
size: NA; V: TRBV19; D: NA; length: 15; J: TRBJ2-7; CDR3: CASSSNPGNVWEQYF; DNA: TGTGCCAGTAGTTCAAATCCCGGGAACGTGTGGGAGCAGTACTTC
size: many; V: TRBV11-2; D: NA; length: 15; J: TRBJ2-4; CDR3: CASSLVHGAKNIQYF; DNA: TGTGCCAGCAGCTTAGTCCATGGGGCCAAAAACATTCAGTACTTC
size: NA; V: TRBV12-3/TRBV12-4; D: NA; length: 18; J: TRBJ2-6; CDR3: CASSPRRVILSGANVLTF; DNA: TGTGCCAGCAGTCCCCGCAGGGTAATACTCTCTGGGGCCAACGTCCTGACTTTC
size: many; V: TRBV3-1; D: NA; length: 15; J: TRBJ2-5; CDR3: CASSQEAGREETQYF; DNA: TGTGCCAGCAGCCAAGAGGCAGGCCGGGAGGAGACCCAGTACTTC
size: many; V: TRBV7-2; D: NA; length: 13; J: TRBJ2-3; CDR3: CASSGDSTDTQYF; DNA: TGTGCCAGCAGCGGCGACAGCACAGATACGCAGTATTTT
size: few; V: TRBV6-5; D: NA; length: 12; J: TRBJ2-3; CDR3: CASSNLFDTQYF; DNA: TGTGCCAGCAGTAACTTATTCGATACGCAGTATTTT
size: many; V: TRBV4-3; D: NA; length: 15; J: TRBJ2-3; CDR3: CASSQEGVGADTQYF; DNA: TGCGCCAGCAGCCAAGAGGGGGTTGGGGCAGATACGCAGTATTTT
size: many; V: TRBV12-3/TRBV12-4; D: NA; length: 10; J: TRBJ1-1; CDR3: CASTHGQAFF; DNA: TGTGCCAGCACCCACGGACAGGCTTTCTTT
size: NA; V: TRBV21-1; D: NA; length: 13; J: TRBJ1-2; CDR3: CAGSKPEYPGYTF; DNA: TGTGCCGGCAGTAAGCCCGAGTATCCTGGCTACACCTTC
size: NA; V: TRBV28; D: NA; length: 16; J: TRBJ1-2; CDR3: CASSLTGGGANYGYTF; DNA: TGTGCCAGCAGCCTGACCGGGGGGGGCGCTAACTATGGCTACACCTTC
size: many; V: TRBV7-9; D: TRBD1; length: 16; J: TRBJ1-1; CDR3: CASSAGQGAKDTEAFF; DNA: TGTGCCAGCAGCGCGGGACAGGGGGCAAAGGACACTGAAGCTTTCTTT
size: NA; V: TRBV13; D: NA; length: 13; J: TRBJ2-1; CDR3: CASSLAAENEQFF; DNA: TGTGCCAGCAGCTTAGCCGCAGAGAATGAGCAGTTCTTC
size: NA; V: TRBV30; D: TRBD1; length: 18; J: TRBJ1-1; CDR3: CAWRDRGQAYPMNTEAFF; DNA: TGTGCCTGGAGAGATAGGGGACAGGCCTACCCGATGAACACTGAAGCTTTCTTT
size: NA; V: TRBV7-9; D: NA; length: 17; J: TRBJ2-6; CDR3: CASTPRPSISGANVLTF; DNA: TGTGCCAGCACCCCTAGACCCTCGATCTCTGGGGCCAACGTCCTGACTTTC
size: few; V: TRBV4-1; D: NA; length: 14; J: TRBJ2-2; CDR3: CASSQEFNTGELFF; DNA: TGCGCCAGCAGCCAAGAATTTAACACCGGGGAGCTGTTTTTT
size: many; V: TRBV29-1; D: NA; length: 13; J: TRBJ2-2; CDR3: CSVGGQRTGELFF; DNA: TGCAGCGTTGGGGGACAACGGACCGGGGAGCTGTTTTTT
size: many; V: TRBV4-1; D: TRBD1; length: 16; J: TRBJ1-5; CDR3: CASSQMGQGLGQPQHF; DNA: TGCGCCAGCAGCCAAATGGGACAGGGGCTGGGCCAGCCCCAGCATTTT
size: many; V: TRBV4-3; D: NA; length: 14; J: TRBJ2-3; CDR3: CASTDGRYTDTQYF; DNA: TGCGCCAGCACAGACGGGCGGTACACAGATACGCAGTATTTT
size: many; V: TRBV4-2; D: NA; length: 16; J: TRBJ2-2; CDR3: CASSQEASENTGELFF; DNA: TGTGCCAGCAGCCAAGAGGCCAGCGAGAACACCGGGGAGCTGTTTTTT
size: many; V: TRBV6-2/TRBV6-3; D: NA; length: 14; J: TRBJ2-7; CDR3: CASSDSSVPHEQYF; DNA: TGTGCCAGCAGCGATTCTTCGGTCCCCCACGAGCAGTACTTC
size: few; V: TRBV29-1; D: TRBD2; length: 14; J: TRBJ2-1; CDR3: CSGRGTTGMNEQFF; DNA: TGCAGCGGACGGGGGACTACCGGTATGAATGAGCAGTTCTTC
size: NA; V: TRBV5-1; D: TRBD2; length: 13; J: TRBJ2-3; CDR3: CASSLSGGGTQYF; DNA: TGCGCCAGCAGCCTGAGCGGGGGGGGTACGCAGTATTTT
size: many; V: TRBV30; D: NA; length: 12; J: TRBJ1-1; CDR3: CAWSVWDTEAFF; DNA: TGTGCCTGGAGTGTCTGGGACACTGAAGCTTTCTTT
size: many; V: TRBV6-5; D: NA; length: 11; J: TRBJ2-1; CDR3: CASSYGDEQFF; DNA: TGTGCCAGCAGTTACGGAGATGAGCAGTTCTTC
size: few; V: TRBV11-2; D: NA; length: 13; J: TRBJ2-7; CDR3: CASSADLPGEQYF; DNA: TGTGCCAGCAGCGCGGACTTACCGGGGGAGCAGTACTTC
size: NA; V: TRBV5-6; D: TRBD1; length: 18; J: TRBJ1-1; CDR3: CASSLAGAGQGSGTEAFF; DNA: TGTGCCAGCAGCTTGGCGGGTGCGGGACAGGGTTCGGGCACTGAAGCTTTCTTT
size: few; V: TRBV7-9; D: NA; length: 17; J: TRBJ2-2; CDR3: CASRLIRGLPNTGELFF; DNA: TGTGCCAGCCGCTTAATAAGGGGTCTACCGAACACCGGGGAGCTGTTTTTT
size: many; V: TRBV30; D: TRBD2; length: 16; J: TRBJ2-3; CDR3: CAWSVLAGTSTDTQYF; DNA: TGTGCCTGGAGTGTACTAGCGGGGACCAGCACAGATACGCAGTATTTT
size: many; V: TRBV27; D: NA; length: 12; J: TRBJ2-7; CDR3: CASSLLGNEQYF; DNA: TGTGCCAGCAGTTTACTGGGCAACGAGCAGTACTTC
size: many; V: TRBV2; D: NA; length: 13; J: TRBJ2-3; CDR3: CARKGGSTDTQYF; DNA: TGTGCCAGAAAGGGGGGGTCAACAGATACGCAGTATTTT
size: many; V: TRBV2; D: TRBD1; length: 17; J: TRBJ1-3; CDR3: CASSENWTGGSGNTIYF; DNA: TGTGCCAGCAGTGAAAACTGGACAGGGGGCTCTGGAAACACCATATATTTT
size: NA; V: TRBV28; D: NA; length: 13; J: TRBJ2-1; CDR3: CASISTAGSGRFF; DNA: TGTGCCAGCATCTCCACGGCCGGGAGTGGTCGGTTCTTC
size: many; V: TRBV3-1; D: TRBD2; length: 16; J: TRBJ2-3; CDR3: CASSLRTSGRTDTQYF; DNA: TGTGCCAGCAGCCTTAGGACTAGCGGGAGAACAGATACGCAGTATTTT
size: few; V: TRBV28; D: NA; length: 13; J: TRBJ2-7; CDR3: CASSNIFGYEQYF; DNA: TGTGCCAGCAGTAATATATTCGGCTACGAGCAGTACTTC
size: many; V: TRBV6-2/TRBV6-3; D: NA; length: 15; J: TRBJ2-3; CDR3: CASSYSKQSTDTQYF; DNA: TGTGCCAGCAGTTACTCGAAACAGAGCACAGATACGCAGTATTTT
size: many; V: TRBV25-1; D: NA; length: 12; J: TRBJ2-7; CDR3: CASSDNVYEQYF; DNA: TGTGCCAGCAGTGATAACGTCTACGAGCAGTACTTC
size: many; V: TRBV7-2; D: TRBD2; length: 20; J: TRBJ2-3; CDR3: CASSFPTSGGTRASTDTQYF; DNA: TGTGCCAGCAGCTTCCCGACTAGCGGGGGAACCAGAGCTAGCACAGATACGCAGTATTTT
size: many; V: TRBV6-2/TRBV6-3; D: NA; length: 15; J: TRBJ2-5; CDR3: CASSTTGTPFGTQYF; DNA: TGTGCCAGCAGTACTACCGGGACTCCCTTCGGGACCCAGTACTTC
size: NA; V: TRBV5-6; D: TRBD2; length: 13; J: TRBJ2-3; CDR3: CASSPTPGLVQYF; DNA: TGTGCCAGCAGCCCGACCCCGGGACTAGTTCAGTATTTT
size: NA; V: TRBV20-1; D: NA; length: 14; J: TRBJ2-7; CDR3: CSAQSKAESYEQYF; DNA: TGCAGTGCCCAGTCGAAGGCTGAATCCTACGAGCAGTACTTC
size: few; V: TRBV20-1; D: NA; length: 16; J: TRBJ1-2; CDR3: CSARAGTPPNWHGYTF; DNA: TGCAGTGCTAGAGCCGGGACACCGCCCAATTGGCATGGCTACACCTTC
size: many; V: TRBV27; D: TRBD1; length: 13; J: TRBJ2-7; CDR3: CASSPGQVYEQYF; DNA: TGTGCCAGCAGCCCGGGACAGGTCTACGAGCAGTACTTC